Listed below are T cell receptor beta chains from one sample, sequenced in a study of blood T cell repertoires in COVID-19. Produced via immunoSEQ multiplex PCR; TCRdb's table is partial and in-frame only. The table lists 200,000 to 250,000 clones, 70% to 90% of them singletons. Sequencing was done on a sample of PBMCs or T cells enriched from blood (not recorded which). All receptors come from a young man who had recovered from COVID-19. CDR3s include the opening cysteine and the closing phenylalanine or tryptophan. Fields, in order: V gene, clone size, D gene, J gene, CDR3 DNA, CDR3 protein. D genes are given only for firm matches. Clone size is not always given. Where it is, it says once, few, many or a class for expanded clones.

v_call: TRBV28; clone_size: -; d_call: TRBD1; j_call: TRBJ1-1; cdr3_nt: TGTGCCAGCAGTTTAGGGACAGGGTGGACTGAAGCTTTCTTT; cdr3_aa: CASSLGTGWTEAFF
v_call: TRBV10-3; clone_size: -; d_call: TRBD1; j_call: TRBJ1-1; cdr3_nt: TGTGCCATCAGTGTGGGACAGGTAAACACTGAAGCTTTCTTT; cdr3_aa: CAISVGQVNTEAFF
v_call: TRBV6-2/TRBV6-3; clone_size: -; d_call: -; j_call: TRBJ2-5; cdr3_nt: TGTGCCAGCAGTTACTCGTGGCTGAACCAAGAGACCCAGTACTTC; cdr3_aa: CASSYSWLNQETQYF
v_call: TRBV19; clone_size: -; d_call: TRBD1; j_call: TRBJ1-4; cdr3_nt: TGTGCCAGTAGTAGACAGGGGCGAGCTGCAACTAATGAAAAACTGTTTTTT; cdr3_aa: CASSRQGRAATNEKLFF
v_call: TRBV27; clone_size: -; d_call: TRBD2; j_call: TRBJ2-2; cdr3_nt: TGTGCCAGCAGTTTAATGTCTAGCGGGGGGATTGGGACCGGGGAGCTGTTTTTT; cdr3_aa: CASSLMSSGGIGTGELFF
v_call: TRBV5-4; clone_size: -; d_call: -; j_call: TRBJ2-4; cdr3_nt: TGTGCCAGCAGCTTGGGGAGGAACATTCAGTACTTC; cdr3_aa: CASSLGRNIQYF
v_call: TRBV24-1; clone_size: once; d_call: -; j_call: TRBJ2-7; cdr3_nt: TGTGCCACCAGTGAGGCTAGCGTTACAAAGGACGAGCAGTACTTC; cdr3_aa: CATSEASVTKDEQYF
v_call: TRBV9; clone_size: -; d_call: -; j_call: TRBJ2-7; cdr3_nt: TGTGCCAGCAGCGATCTAGGGGAATCCTACGAGCAGTACTTC; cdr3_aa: CASSDLGESYEQYF
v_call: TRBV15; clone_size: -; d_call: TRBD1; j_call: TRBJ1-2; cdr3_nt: TGTGCCACCAGCAGAGATCAGGGACAGGATGGCTACACCTTC; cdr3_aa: CATSRDQGQDGYTF
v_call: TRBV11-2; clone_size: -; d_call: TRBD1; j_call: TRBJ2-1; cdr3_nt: TGTGCCAGCGGGAGACAGGGTTCCTACAATGAGCAGTTCTTC; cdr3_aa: CASGRQGSYNEQFF
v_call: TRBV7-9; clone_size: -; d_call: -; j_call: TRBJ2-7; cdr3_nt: TGTGCCAGCAGCTTCGACGGGTCTAGCTCCTACGAGCAGTACTTC; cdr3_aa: CASSFDGSSSYEQYF
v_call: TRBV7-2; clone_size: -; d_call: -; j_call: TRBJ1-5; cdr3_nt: TGTGCCAGCAGTCCGGGACAAGATCAGCCCCAGCATTTT; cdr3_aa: CASSPGQDQPQHF
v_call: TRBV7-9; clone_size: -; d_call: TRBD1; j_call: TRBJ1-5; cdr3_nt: TGTGCCAGCAGCGTCGGGACAGGCAGCAATCAGCCCCAGCATTTT; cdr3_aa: CASSVGTGSNQPQHF
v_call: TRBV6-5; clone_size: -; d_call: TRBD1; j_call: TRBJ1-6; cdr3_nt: TGTGCCAGCAGTTACAGCCGCACAGGGGATTCACCCCTCCACTTT; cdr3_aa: CASSYSRTGDSPLHF
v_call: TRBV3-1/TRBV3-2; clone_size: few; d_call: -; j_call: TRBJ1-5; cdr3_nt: TGTGCCAGCAGCCGCCAGACAGCACAGCCCCAGCATTTT; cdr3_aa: CASSRQTAQPQHF
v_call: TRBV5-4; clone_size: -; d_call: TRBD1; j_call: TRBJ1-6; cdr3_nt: TGTGCCAGCAGCTGGACAGGGAGTAGGTCCCTCCACTTT; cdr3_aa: CASSWTGSRSLHF
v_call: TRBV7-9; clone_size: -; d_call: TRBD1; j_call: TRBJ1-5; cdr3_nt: TGTGCCAGCAGCCTCGCGGGGCCAGGGGGTCAGCCCCAGCATTTT; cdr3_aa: CASSLAGPGGQPQHF
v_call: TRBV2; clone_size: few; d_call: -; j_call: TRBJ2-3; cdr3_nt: TGTGCCAGCAGTGGAGACTTTACAGATACGCAGTATTTT; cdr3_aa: CASSGDFTDTQYF
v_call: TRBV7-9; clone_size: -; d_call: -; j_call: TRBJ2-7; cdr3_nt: TGTGCCAGCAGCCTACAGGACCACTACGAGCAGTACTTC; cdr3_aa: CASSLQDHYEQYF
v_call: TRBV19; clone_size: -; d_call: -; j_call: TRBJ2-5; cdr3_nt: TGTGCCAGTAGCCACGAAAACCTAAGGGGGACGTCGACGGGAGAGACCCAGTACTTC; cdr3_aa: CASSHENLRGTSTGETQYF
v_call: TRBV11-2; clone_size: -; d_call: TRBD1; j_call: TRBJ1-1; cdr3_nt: TGTGCCAGCAGCCTAGACAGGGGGCGGATGAACACTGAAGCTTTCTTT; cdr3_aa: CASSLDRGRMNTEAFF
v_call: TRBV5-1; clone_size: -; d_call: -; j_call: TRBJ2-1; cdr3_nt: TGCGCCAGCAGCTTGGAAATTTATAATGAGCAGTTCTTC; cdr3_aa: CASSLEIYNEQFF
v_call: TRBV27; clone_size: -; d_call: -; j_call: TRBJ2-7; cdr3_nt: TGTGCCAGCAGTTTTCAGGGATCCGAGCAGTACTTC; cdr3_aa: CASSFQGSEQYF
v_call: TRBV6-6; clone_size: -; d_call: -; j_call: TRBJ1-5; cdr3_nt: TGTGCCAGCAGTTACACGGGGGATAGCAATCAGCCCCAGCATTTT; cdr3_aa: CASSYTGDSNQPQHF
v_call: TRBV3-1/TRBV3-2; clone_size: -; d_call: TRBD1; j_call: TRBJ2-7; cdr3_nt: TGTGCCAGCAGCCAAGGACAGGGGGCCAGGGTAGGGCAGTACTTC; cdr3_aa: CASSQGQGARVGQYF
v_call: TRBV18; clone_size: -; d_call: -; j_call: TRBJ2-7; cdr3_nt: TGTGCCAGCTCATCGCCGGTAGGAACAGAAGAGCAGTACTTC; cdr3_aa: CASSSPVGTEEQYF
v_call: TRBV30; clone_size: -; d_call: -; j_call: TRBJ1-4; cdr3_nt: TGTGCCTGGAGTGTTGGAGAGGCGGCTGAAAAACTGTTTTTT; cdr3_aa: CAWSVGEAAEKLFF